These 9 T cell receptor beta chains share one sample of origin, sequenced in a study of glioma-infiltrating T cells after dendritic cell vaccination. Sequenced by immunoSEQ multiplex PCR; TCRdb stores in-frame clones only, minus some. The sample carries roughly 100,000 clones, more than 80% recorded once. The starting material was blood, obtained before dendritic cell vaccination. The source of these receptors is a human donor with glioblastoma.

The chain carries TRBV18 and TRBJ1-5; maybe TRBD1 (5 bases). Germline loops: CDR1 KGHSH, CDR2 LQKENI. The CDR3 covers 14 residues. V dropped 3 bases and J dropped 4 bases, with 10 bases sitting between them. The CDR3 DNA sequence: TGTGCCAGCTCACCTCTAGGGGCTAATCAGCCCCAGCATTTT. Protein: CASSPLGANQPQHF.

This rearrangement joins TRBV30 to TRBJ2-7; 9 bases map to TRBD1. With V trimmed by 2 bases and J by 3 bases, 5 bases remained unmatched. The germline V gene encodes CDR1 GTSNPN and CDR2 SVGIG (reference sequence). This CDR3 comprises 14 residues. CDR3 nucleotides: TGTGCCTGGAGTAAAGACAGGGGGGACTACGAGCAGTACTTC. It encodes CAWSKDRGDYEQYF.

The V and J genes are TRBV13 and TRBJ1-2; D is perhaps TRBD1 (6 bases). V was clipped by 5 bases and J by 0 bases, with 16 bases between them. CDR1 is PRHDT and CDR2 is FYEKMQ in the germline V gene (reference sequence). The CDR3 has 16 amino acids. The CDR3 sequence is CASSKTRQEANYGYTF. Here the CDR3 DNA reads TGTGCCAGCAGCAAAACAAGACAGGAAGCTAACTATGGCTACACCTTC.

The CDR3 DNA follows: TGTGCCAGCAGTTGGACCCAAGACAGGTTTAACTATGGCTACACCTTC. It is translated as CASSWTQDRFNYGYTF. The chain joins TRBV6-5 to TRBJ1-2, with D possibly matching TRBD1 (6 bases). From germline, CDR1 is MNHEY and CDR2 SVGAGI. The CDR3 covers 16 residues. V was clipped by 4 bases and J by 1 base, with 16 bases between them.

The chain employs TRBV27 and TRBJ2-7, with D maybe TRBD1 (5 bases). Germline CDR1 and CDR2: MNHEY and SMNVEV (reference sequence). Trimming pared 2 bases from V and 3 bases from J, leaving 11 bases between. CDR3 size: 14 residues. The CDR3 DNA sequence: TGTGCCAGCAGTTTAGGGGCAGGGCGCTACGAGCAGTACTTC. As protein: CASSLGAGRYEQYF.

This clone has more than one count but fewer than ten. The chain joins TRBV25-1 to TRBJ2-3; 8 positions match TRBD2. The CDR3 extends over 14 amino acids. From germline, CDR1 is MGHDK and CDR2 SYGVNS. The V and J ends lost 4 bases and 6 bases, in that order; junction bases with no gene match: 6. The CDR3 nucleotides are TGTGCCAGCAGTGCCGATAGCGGGATGGATACGCAGTATTTT. Translated: CASSADSGMDTQYF. The full variable domain, its missing parts supplied by reference TRBV25-1 and TRBJ2-3, is EADIYQTPRYLVIGTGKKITLECSQTMGHDKMYWYQQDPGMELHLIHYSYGVNSTEKGDLSSESTVSRIRTEHFPLTLESARPSHTSQYLCASSADSGMDTQYFGPGTRLTVL.

This chain uses TRBV6-1 with TRBJ1-2, with unresolved D. Per the germline V gene, CDR1 is MNHNS and CDR2 is SASEGT. V lost 5 bases, J lost 5 bases, and 12 bases lay in between. The CDR3 spans 13 residues. CDR3 amino acids: CASSTVTVYGYTF. DNA for the CDR3: TGTGCCAGCAGTACCGTTACAGTATATGGCTACACCTTC.

The rearrangement joins TRBV19 to TRBJ1-4; no definite D call. V was pared by 7 bases and J by 0 bases, with 15 bases between. The CDR3 consists of 16 residues. CDR1 is LNHDA and CDR2 is SQIVND in the germline V gene (reference sequence). The CDR3 loop reads CASKVGRTPTNEKLFF. In DNA form, the CDR3 reads TGTGCCAGTAAGGTCGGACGGACTCCAACTAATGAAAAACTGTTTTTT.

This clone was recorded once. At one boundary the junction diverges from the germline segment, which might be a read error. J is TRBJ1-2 and V is TRBV2, with 12 bases fitting TRBD1. Germline loops: CDR1 SNHLY, CDR2 FYNNEI. The CDR3 covers 12 residues. This CDR3 reads CASNPGQGAWAF. The CDR3 bases are TGTGCCAGCAACCCGGGACAGGGGGCCTGGGCCTTC.